This entry describes one T cell receptor (beta chain). Per the original methods: Estimates of nucleated cell counts were drawn from the amplification of reference gene primers. Generated by immunoSEQ multiplex PCR, the TCRdb table keeps only in-frame clones and is missing some. V, J and clone size reflect that table, while D and trimming were determined from the DNA. Of some 90,000 clones detected, more than 70% appear once; the ten largest clones hold 2% to 3%. This entry belongs to a study of blood T cell repertoires in COVID-19. Study-level background: Samples taken during acute and convalescent COVID-19 were collected in the United States, Italy and Spain. Sources were T cells, B-cell-depleted T cells, or PBMCs; the material itself was cDNA or gDNA.

CDR3 length: 15 residues. Trimming stripped 0 bases from V and 2 bases from J, with 9 bases between. Germline V gene sequence: CDR1 LGHNA, CDR2 YSLEER. V gene TRBV4-3 combines with J gene TRBJ2-3; D may be TRBD2 (6 bases). Sequenced material: peripheral blood. The receptor was isolated from a man aged 45 to 65 with acute or convalescent COVID-19. The CDR3 loop reads CASSQERGYTDTQYF. The CDR3 DNA follows: TGCGCCAGCAGCCAAGAGCGGGGCTACACAGATACGCAGTATTTT.